These 15 T cell receptor beta chains share one sample of origin, sequenced in a study of T cell responses to AZD1222 COVID-19 vaccine. The assay was immunoSEQ multiplex PCR, and TCRdb's table has in-frame clones only and misses some. The sample contains more than 110,000 clones, 93% of which appear only once. The sequences come from peripheral blood, collected on day 0 of AZD1222 vaccination. The source of these receptors is an adult in good health.

The chain couples TRBV12-3 or TRBV12-4 to TRBJ1-1; D is uncertain. CDR3 length: 12 amino acids. The ends were cut back, 7 bases at V and 5 bases at J, with 11 bases in the middle. CDR3 region: CASTFGGTEAFF. For the CDR3, the DNA is TGTGCCAGCACCTTCGGCGGGACTGAAGCTTTCTTT.

This chain links TRBV7-9 with TRBJ2-1; the D is unclear. Germline lookup yields CDR1 SEHNR and CDR2 FQNEAQ (reference sequence). Trimming left V 7 bases short and J 4 bases short, with 5 bases between. This CDR3 is 11 amino acids long. The CDR3 reads CASTSYNEQFF. The CDR3 DNA sequence: TGTGCCAGCACCTCTTACAATGAGCAGTTCTTC.

This sequence joins TRBV5-4 and TRBJ1-2, with TRBD1 as a possible D gene (5 bases). CDR1 and CDR2 from the germline V gene are SGHNT and YYREEE (reference sequence). The V end was cut by 4 bases, the J end by 6 bases, with 13 bases between. The CDR3 runs to 13 residues. The CDR3 spells CASSLPRDDGYTF. CDR3 coding DNA: TGTGCCAGCAGCCTGCCTCGGGACGATGGCTACACCTTC.

The chain recombines TRBV6-5 with TRBJ2-2, with TRBD2 identical over 9 bases. The CDR3 spans 14 residues. With V trimmed by 6 bases and J by 7 bases, 6 bases remained unmatched. Germline CDR1 and CDR2: MNHEY and SVGAGI. CDR3 nucleotide sequence: TGTGCCAGCAGCTTAGCGGGAGTGGTCGGGGAGCTGTTTTTT. Protein sequence: CASSLAGVVGELFF.

For this clone: Other DNA sequences of this sample code for an identical CDR3. The gene calls are TRBV5-1 and TRBJ1-1; D unresolved. The CDR3 sequence is 13 residues long. Germline V gene data show CDR1 as SGHRS and CDR2 as YFSETQ. Trimming took 0 bases from V and 0 from J, leaving 3 bases between them. The CDR3, as DNA: TGCGCCAGCAGCTTGGGGATGAACACTGAAGCTTTCTTT. Amino acid sequence: CASSLGMNTEAFF.

The chain has TRBV19 and TRBJ2-1, with a tentative D call TRBD1 (6 bases). Looked up from germline, CDR1 is LNHDA and CDR2 is SQIVND (reference sequence). The CDR3 extends over 17 amino acids. The germline V and J ends were trimmed by 2 bases and 7 bases, with 21 bases remaining between them. The CDR3 reads CASSIMGGTGSWNEQFF. The CDR3 nucleotides are TGTGCCAGTAGTATAATGGGTGGCACAGGGAGTTGGAATGAGCAGTTCTTC.

This sequence joins TRBV27 and TRBJ2-1; 10 bases map to TRBD1. V dropped 10 bases and J dropped 2; count of bases not matched to a gene: 20. CDR1 is MNHEY and CDR2 is SMNVEV in the germline V gene (reference sequence). The CDR3 consists of 19 residues. The CDR3 region has the DNA TGTGCCAATGAGGGGGGGACAGGGGAGGATAGCGGGGCCTACAATGAGCAGTTCTTC. Its protein is CANEGGTGEDSGAYNEQFF.

V is TRBV5-1 and J is TRBJ2-3, with D uncertain. Germline V gene lookup returns CDR1 SGHRS and CDR2 YFSETQ. The V end lost 5 bases, the J end lost 2 bases, and 12 bases lay between the germline ends. The CDR3 runs 14 residues. For the CDR3, the DNA is TGCGCCAGCAGGGAAGGCACCCACACAGATACGCAGTATTTT. Amino acids: CASREGTHTDTQYF. The variable domain in full, completed from reference TRBV5-1 and TRBJ2-3, reads KAGVTQTPRYLIKTRGQQVTLSCSPISGHRSVSWYQQTPGQGLQFLFEYFSETQRNKGNFPGRFSGRQFSNSRSEMNVSTLELGDSALYLCASREGTHTDTQYFGPGTRLTVL.

V is TRBV4-2 and J is TRBJ2-1; 7 nucleotides line up with TRBD2. Germline values: CDR1 LGHNA, CDR2 YNFKEQ. After removal of 4 bases from V and 2 bases from J, the junction contained 17 bases not matched to a gene. The CDR3 length is 19 residues. CDR3 residues: CASSRYLQGGRGTYNEQFF. CDR3 sequence (DNA): TGTGCCAGCAGCCGATACCTACAAGGTGGGCGGGGGACCTACAATGAGCAGTTCTTC.

The J gene is TRBJ2-6, the V gene TRBV18; tentative D call: TRBD1 (5 bases). The CDR3 spans 17 residues. V gave up 2 bases and J gave up 0 bases, with 11 bases separating them. Germline lookup yields CDR1 KGHSH and CDR2 LQKENI. CDR3 bases: TGTGCCAGCTCACCAGACAGCTCCGTCTCTGGGGCCAACGTCCTGACTTTC. It is translated as CASSPDSSVSGANVLTF.

The CDR3: CASSYTRPYSGANVLTF. DNA of the CDR3: TGTGCCAGCAGTTATACAAGACCCTACTCTGGGGCCAACGTCCTGACTTTC. The chain is built from TRBV27 and TRBJ2-6; no clear D gene. Between the trimmed V and J ends, which lost 4 bases and 0 bases, there was a span of 13 bases. The CDR3 loop spans 17 amino acids. CDR1 is MNHEY and CDR2 is SMNVEV in the germline V gene (reference sequence).

Remarks on this clone: Different DNA sequences within this sample yield the same CDR3. The gene calls are TRBV11-2 and TRBJ1-1, with D uncertain. Per germline, CDR1 SGHAT and CDR2 FQNNGV. The V and J ends lost 3 bases and 2 bases respectively, with 7 bases between them. The CDR3 loop spans 13 amino acids. CDR3 coding DNA: TGTGCCAGCAGCTTTACATCCAACACTGAAGCTTTCTTT. It is translated as CASSFTSNTEAFF.

The chain employs TRBV28 and TRBJ1-1, with TRBD1 as a possible D gene (5 bases). The CDR3 consists of 15 residues. Germline CDR1 reads MDHEN; CDR2 reads SYDVKM. V was clipped by 4 bases and J by 2 bases, with 14 bases between them. The CDR3 DNA reads as TGTGCCAGCAGTTCACCCGGGACCCTAAACACTGAAGCTTTCTTT. Translating it yields CASSSPGTLNTEAFF.

V gene TRBV10-3 combines with J gene TRBJ2-3; D uncertain. The ends were cut back, 0 bases at V and 6 bases at J, with 10 bases in the middle. Per the germline V gene, CDR1 is ENHRY and CDR2 is SYGVKD. The CDR3 loop spans 14 amino acids. The CDR3 is CAISESKRVDTQYF. DNA of the CDR3: TGTGCCATCAGTGAGTCGAAAAGGGTGGATACGCAGTATTTT.

The chain has TRBV19 and TRBJ2-2; TRBD1 aligns across 7 bases. J was trimmed by 5 bases and V by 2 bases; bases with no gene match: 8. This CDR3 is built from 16 residues. CDR1 is LNHDA, CDR2 SQIVND, per germline (reference sequence). The CDR3 sequence: CASSIPAGGGTGELFF. DNA of the CDR3: TGTGCCAGTAGTATACCGGCAGGGGGTGGGACCGGGGAGCTGTTTTTT.